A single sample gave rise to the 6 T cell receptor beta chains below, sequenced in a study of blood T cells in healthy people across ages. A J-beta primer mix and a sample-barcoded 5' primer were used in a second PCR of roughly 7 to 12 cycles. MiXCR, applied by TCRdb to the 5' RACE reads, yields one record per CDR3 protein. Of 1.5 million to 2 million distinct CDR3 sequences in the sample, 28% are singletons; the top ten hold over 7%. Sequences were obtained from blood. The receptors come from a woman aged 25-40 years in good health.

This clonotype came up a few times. CDR3 residues: CASRQYGGNTGELFF. As DNA, the CDR3 is TGTGCCAGCAGGCAATACGGGGGGAACACCGGGGAGCTGTTTTTT. The J gene is TRBJ2-2, the V gene TRBV6-2 or TRBV6-3, with D possibly TRBD2 on 6 matching bases. Germline V gene sequence: CDR1 MNHEY, CDR2 SVGEGT. The V and J ends lost 6 bases and 1 base respectively, with 12 bases between them. This CDR3 contains 15 residues.

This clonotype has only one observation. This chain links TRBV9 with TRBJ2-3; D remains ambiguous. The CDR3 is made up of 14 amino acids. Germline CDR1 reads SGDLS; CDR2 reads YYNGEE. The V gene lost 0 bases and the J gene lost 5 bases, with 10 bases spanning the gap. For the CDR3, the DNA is TGTGCCAGCAGCGTAGGGCCCCGCATAGATACGCAGTATTTT. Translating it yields CASSVGPRIDTQYF.

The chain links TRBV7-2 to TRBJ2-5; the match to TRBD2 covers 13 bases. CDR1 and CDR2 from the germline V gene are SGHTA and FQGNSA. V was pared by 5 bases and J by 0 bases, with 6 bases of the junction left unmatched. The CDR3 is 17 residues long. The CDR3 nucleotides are TGTGCCAGCAGCCCCGGGACTAGCGGGACGTACCAAGAGACCCAGTACTTC. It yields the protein CASSPGTSGTYQETQYF.

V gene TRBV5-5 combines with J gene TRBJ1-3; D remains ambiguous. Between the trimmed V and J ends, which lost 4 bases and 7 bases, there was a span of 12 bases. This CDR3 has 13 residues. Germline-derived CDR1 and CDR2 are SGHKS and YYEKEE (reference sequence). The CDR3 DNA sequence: TGTGCCAGCAGCATCGCACTACGGAACACCATATATTTT. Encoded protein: CASSIALRNTIYF.

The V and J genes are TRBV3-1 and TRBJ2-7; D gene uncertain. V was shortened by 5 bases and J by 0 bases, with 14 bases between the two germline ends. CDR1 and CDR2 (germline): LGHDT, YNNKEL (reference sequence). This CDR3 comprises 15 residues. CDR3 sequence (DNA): TGTGCCAGCAGCTCAGAGGACGGATTCTCCTACGAGCAGTACTTC. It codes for CASSSEDGFSYEQYF.

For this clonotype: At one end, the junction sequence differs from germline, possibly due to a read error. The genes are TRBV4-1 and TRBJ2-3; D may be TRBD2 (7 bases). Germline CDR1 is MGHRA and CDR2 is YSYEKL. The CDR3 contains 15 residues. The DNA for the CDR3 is TGCGCCGGCAGCCACCTCGGGGGGCTTGTAAATACGCAGTATTTT. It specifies CAGSHLGGLVNTQYF.